These 16 T cell receptor beta chains originate from one sample sequenced in a study of glioma-infiltrating T cells after dendritic cell vaccination. Some clones are missing from TCRdb's copy, which holds only in-frame ones; the method was immunoSEQ multiplex PCR. In the table there are roughly 100,000 clones, about four fifths of which are singletons. The input for sequencing was blood, taken before dendritic cell vaccination. The receptors here all came from a human donor with glioblastoma.

This clone was seen more than once but under ten times. The rearrangement joins TRBV10-1 to TRBJ2-7; 9 nucleotides agree with TRBD2. The CDR3 runs to 14 residues. Germline loops: CDR1 WNHNN, CDR2 SYGVQD (reference sequence). J was trimmed by 5 bases and V by 2 bases; bases with no gene match: 4. CDR3 sequence (DNA): TGCGCCAGCAGTGAGGCGGGGGGGCAGAACGAGCAGTACTTC. It is translated as CASSEAGGQNEQYF.

The chain has TRBV28 and TRBJ1-2; unclear D gene. The CDR3 spans 15 residues. The germline gives CDR1 MDHEN, CDR2 SYDVKM. V dropped 6 bases and J dropped 3 bases, with 17 bases sitting between them. Written as DNA, the CDR3 is TGTGCCAGCAGACCAAGACTAAGGAGGGACTATGGCTACACCTTC. Translated, it gives CASRPRLRRDYGYTF.

The chain combines TRBV11-3 with TRBJ2-1; 12 bases are a match to TRBD1. The V and J ends lost 1 base and 5 bases, in that order; junction bases with no gene match: 6. Germline V gene sequence: CDR1 SGHNT, CDR2 YENEEA. This CDR3 is built from 17 residues. The CDR3 sequence is CASSLGLGQGANNEQFF. CDR3 nucleotide sequence: TGTGCCAGCAGCTTAGGATTGGGACAGGGGGCGAACAATGAGCAGTTCTTC.

This clone came up a few times. The chain uses TRBV5-4 and TRBJ2-2; D possibly corresponds to TRBD2 (6 bases). The CDR3 has 17 amino acids. The ends were cut back, 3 bases at V and 1 base at J, with 16 bases in the middle. The germline V gene encodes CDR1 SGHNT and CDR2 YYREEE (reference sequence). CDR3 nucleotide sequence: TGTGCCAGCAGCTCAGCGTTCGGGAGTTTGAACACCGGGGAGCTGTTTTTT. As protein: CASSSAFGSLNTGELFF.

The genes are TRBV11-2 and TRBJ1-5; possible D gene TRBD1, 6 bases. Germline CDR1 SGHAT, CDR2 FQNNGV. V was cut by 4 bases and J by 7 bases, with 11 bases left in between. This CDR3 is 13 amino acids long. This chain's CDR3 is CASSSTQGQPQHF. The CDR3 DNA reads TGTGCCAGCAGCTCAACACAGGGCCAGCCCCAGCATTTT.

The chain joins TRBV6-5 to TRBJ1-1, with D perhaps matching TRBD1 (5 bases). V lost 5 bases to trimming and J lost 0 bases, with 10 bases between them. The CDR3 has 14 amino acids. Germline CDR1 MNHEY, CDR2 SVGAGI. CDR3 in amino acids: CASSPGLMNTEAFF. The CDR3, as DNA: TGTGCCAGCAGTCCGGGACTGATGAACACTGAAGCTTTCTTT.

The chain uses TRBV27 and TRBJ1-2; TRBD1 matches 7 bases. The CDR3 contains 16 residues. Germline V lookup: CDR1 MNHEY, CDR2 SMNVEV (reference sequence). V dropped 7 bases and J dropped 6; count of bases not matched to a gene: 17. The CDR3 DNA sequence: TGTGCCAGCACCACCAAACTCGGGACAGCGGAGAATGGCTACACCTTC. Residues: CASTTKLGTAENGYTF.

The chain uses TRBV5-1 and TRBJ2-5, with a tentative D call TRBD1 (5 bases). The assigned J gene may be wrong: the sequence end matches TRBJ2-7 better. Germline CDR1 and CDR2: SGHRS and YFSETQ. This CDR3 comprises 12 residues. CDR3 residues: CASKGRAYEQYF. The CDR3 DNA sequence: TGCGCCAGCAAGGGCAGGGCCTACGAGCAGTACTTC.

J is TRBJ2-2 and V is TRBV18; D perhaps matches TRBD2 (6 bases). The CDR3 totals 16 residues. V gave up 3 bases and J gave up 5 bases, with 16 bases separating them. The germline V gene encodes CDR1 KGHSH and CDR2 LQKENI. The CDR3 DNA is TGTGCCAGCTCACCTCCATTCGAGGAGGGTACCGGGGAGCTGTTTTTT. It yields the protein CASSPPFEEGTGELFF.

This sequence joins TRBV9 and TRBJ2-1; D is possibly TRBD1 (5 bases). The CDR3 is made up of 16 amino acids. V lost 0 bases, J lost 3 bases, and 13 bases lay in between. Germline V gene lookup returns CDR1 SGDLS and CDR2 YYNGEE. Here the CDR3 DNA reads TGTGCCAGCAGCGTAGACGTGGGGCCCTTCTACAATGAGCAGTTCTTC. Translation: CASSVDVGPFYNEQFF.

This sequence joins TRBV11-2 and TRBJ2-7, with 9 bases identical to TRBD2. V lost 5 bases, J lost 2 bases, and 10 bases stayed unmatched. CDR1 and CDR2 (germline): SGHAT, FQNNGV. CDR3 size: 16 residues. CDR3 in DNA: TGTGCCAGCAGCCGGAAAGGGGCGGGGGGGCCCTACGAGCAGTACTTC. Amino acids: CASSRKGAGGPYEQYF.

This chain links TRBV9 with TRBJ1-2; maybe TRBD1 (5 bases). The CDR3 totals 13 residues. Germline V gene data show CDR1 as SGDLS and CDR2 as YYNGEE. V was trimmed by 6 bases and J by 7 bases, leaving 16 bases between them. The CDR3 spells CASTEGPASGYTF. DNA of the CDR3: TGTGCCAGCACGGAGGGGCCCGCATCTGGCTACACCTTC.

This chain joins TRBV4-1 and TRBJ2-5, with D maybe TRBD2 (5 bases). Per germline, CDR1 MGHRA and CDR2 YSYEKL. CDR3 length: 16 amino acids. V was clipped by 2 bases and J by 5 bases, with 18 bases between them. The CDR3 nucleotides are TGCGCCAGCAGCCAAATTCGGGGAGCGGATCGTGAGACCCAGTACTTC. Encoded protein: CASSQIRGADRETQYF.

This clone was counted only a few times. J is TRBJ2-7 and V is TRBV4-2; tentatively, D is TRBD1 (5 bases). Trimming removed 5 bases at V and 2 bases at J, with 10 bases between. Looked up from germline, CDR1 is LGHNA and CDR2 is YNFKEQ. The CDR3 runs to 13 residues. Here the CDR3 DNA reads TGTGCCAGCAGCTTCGTCAGGGCCTACGAGCAGTACTTC. Amino acid sequence: CASSFVRAYEQYF.

This clone was found a few times. This chain links TRBV11-1 with TRBJ1-4; D unclear. Germline loops: CDR1 SGHAT, CDR2 FQDESV (reference sequence). This CDR3 has 14 residues. V was trimmed by 4 bases and J by 0 bases, leaving 6 bases between them. The CDR3 nucleotides are TGTGCCAGCAGCTCACAGTCAACTAATGAAAAACTGTTTTTT. Residues: CASSSQSTNEKLFF. Looking up the rest from reference TRBV11-1 and TRBJ1-4 gives the full variable domain: EAEVAQSPRYKITEKSQAVAFWCDPISGHATLYWYRQILGQGPELLVQFQDESVVDDSQLPKDRFSAERLKGVDSTLKIQPAELGDSAMYLCASSSQSTNEKLFFGSGTQLSVL.

The chain uses TRBV18 and TRBJ2-5; 9 bases agree with TRBD1. V lost 8 bases and J lost 3; bases outside the gene matches: 16. Germline CDR1 reads KGHSH; CDR2 reads LQKENI. CDR3 size: 17 residues. The DNA of the CDR3 is TGTGCCAGCCCCCCGGGACAGGGAGGCGTAATGAAAGAGACCCAGTACTTC. The encoded protein is CASPPGQGGVMKETQYF.